The 28 T cell receptor beta chains below were found in one sample sequenced in a study of shared clonotypes between healthy human individuals. Only in-frame clones appear in the TCRdb table, and some are missing; sequencing was by immunoSEQ multiplex PCR. In the table there are 2 million to 2.5 million clones, roughly 92% of which are singletons. Sequenced sample: naive CD4+ T cells from PBMCs. Documented subset: CD45RA+ positively selected. Receptor source: a man younger than 35 in good health. Some clones in this sample may be carry-over from other donors' samples.

The chain joins TRBV9 to TRBJ2-2; D perhaps matches TRBD1 (6 bases). Germline V gene data show CDR1 as SGDLS and CDR2 as YYNGEE. V dropped 0 bases and J dropped 0 bases, with 9 bases sitting between them. The CDR3 contains 16 residues. The CDR3 protein is CASSVGGLANTGELFF. CDR3 coding DNA: TGTGCCAGCAGCGTAGGGGGGCTAGCGAACACCGGGGAGCTGTTTTTT.

The chain joins TRBV7-9 to TRBJ2-5; no reliable D call. Germline CDR1 reads SEHNR; CDR2 reads FQNEAQ (reference sequence). V lost 6 bases, J lost 1 base, and 12 bases lay in between. The CDR3 is 14 residues long. Written as DNA, the CDR3 is TGTGCCAGCAGTCGAGAGCCGCTCCAAGAGACCCAGTACTTC. Its translation is CASSREPLQETQYF. Filled out from reference TRBV7-9 and TRBJ2-5, the complete variable domain reads DTGVSQNPRHKITKRGQNVTFRCDPISEHNRLYWYRQTLGQGPEFLTYFQNEAQLEKSRLLSDRFSAERPKGSFSTLEIQRTEQGDSAMYLCASSREPLQETQYFGPGTRLLVL.

The CDR3 loop reads CASSLFPPQIGGQKFF. The DNA of the CDR3 is TGTGCCAGCAGCTTATTCCCCCCGCAAATCGGGGGTCAGAAGTTCTTC. This chain links TRBV7-3 with TRBJ2-1, with TRBD2 as a possible D gene (6 bases). The CDR3 extends over 16 amino acids. V was trimmed by 2 bases and J by 14 bases, leaving 25 bases between them. The germline V gene has CDR1 SGHTA and CDR2 FQGTGA.

The chain carries TRBV5-4 and TRBJ1-4, with D hard to call. V lost 4 bases and J lost 4, with 11 bases in between. Germline assignment: CDR1 SGHNT and CDR2 YYREEE (reference sequence). The CDR3 totals 14 residues. This CDR3 reads CASSQDGRNEKLFF. Here the CDR3 DNA reads TGTGCCAGCAGCCAGGACGGACGTAATGAAAAACTGTTTTTT. The variable domain in full, completed from reference TRBV5-4 and TRBJ1-4, reads ETGVTQSPTHLIKTRGQQVTLRCSSQSGHNTVSWYQQALGQGPQFIFQYYREEENGRGNFPPRFSGLQFPNYSSELNVNALELDDSALYLCASSQDGRNEKLFFGSGTQLSVL.

This chain links TRBV7-8 with TRBJ2-2; 7 nucleotides align to TRBD1. The V segment lost 3 bases and the J segment 1 base; nucleotides outside the gene matches: 14. The CDR3 has 19 amino acids. Germline lookup yields CDR1 SGHVS and CDR2 FQNEAQ. The CDR3: CASSFRSGFRDRNTGELFF. The CDR3, as DNA: TGTGCCAGCAGCTTTAGGTCGGGATTCCGGGACAGGAACACCGGGGAGCTGTTTTTT.

This chain links TRBV7-8 with TRBJ2-5; 14 bases map to TRBD2. There are 21 residues in the CDR3. V shed 2 bases and J 5 bases; nucleotides not matched to a gene: 19. Germline lookup yields CDR1 SGHVS and CDR2 FQNEAQ. CDR3: CASSLITSGLAGGLGLETQYF. CDR3 sequence (DNA): TGTGCCAGCAGCTTAATAACCTCCGGACTAGCGGGAGGACTTGGATTGGAGACCCAGTACTTC.

V gene TRBV28 combines with J gene TRBJ2-7, with no clear D. Germline lookup yields CDR1 MDHEN and CDR2 SYDVKM. CDR3 length: 15 residues. V was clipped by 1 base and J by 4 bases, with 14 bases between them. The CDR3 is CASSLSVRINYEQYF. The CDR3 DNA reads TGTGCCAGCAGTTTATCCGTCAGGATAAATTACGAGCAGTACTTC. The full variable domain, in which reference TRBV28 and TRBJ2-7 provide the parts outside the CDR3, is DVKVTQSSRYLVKRTGEKVFLECVQDMDHENMFWYRQDPGLGLRLIYFSYDVKMKEKGDIPEGYSVSREKKERFSLILESASTNQTSMYLCASSLSVRINYEQYFGPGTRLTVT.

The rearrangement joins TRBV30 to TRBJ2-5; 7 bases align to TRBD1. The CDR3 has 16 residues. The V gene's germline CDR1 is GTSNPN and CDR2 SVGIG (reference sequence). V dropped 0 bases and J dropped 6; count of bases not matched to a gene: 13. The CDR3, as DNA: TGTGCCTGGAGTGTACTAGGGGCAGGGGGACGGCAGACCCAGTACTTC. Translation gives CAWSVLGAGGRQTQYF.

With regard to this clone: A much larger clone differs by one base, so this may be a read error. The chain recombines TRBV7-3 with TRBJ2-1; unclear D gene. Trimming removed 3 bases from V and 5 bases from J, with 2 bases in between. The CDR3 contains 11 residues. Germline V gives CDR1 SGHTA, CDR2 FQGTGA. The CDR3 DNA sequence: TGTGCCAGCAGCTTCAACAATGAGCAGTTCTTC. The encoded protein is CASSFNNEQFF.

The rearrangement links TRBV5-1 to TRBJ1-2, with TRBD1 as a possible D gene (5 bases). Germline CDR1 reads SGHRS; CDR2 reads YFSETQ. V lost 3 bases to trimming and J lost 0 bases, with 12 bases between them. The CDR3 spans 15 residues. In DNA form, the CDR3 reads TGCGCCAGCAGCTCCGACAGCCTAACTAACTATGGCTACACCTTC. This encodes CASSSDSLTNYGYTF.

The sample holds one count of this clone. The chain joins TRBV7-2 to TRBJ2-7; the D gene is possibly TRBD1 (6 bases). There are 16 residues in the CDR3. The germline V and J ends were trimmed by 3 bases and 2 bases, with 17 bases remaining between them. Germline V CDR1 and CDR2: SGHTA, FQGNSA. The CDR3 sequence: CASSFRGISLPYEQYF. The DNA for the CDR3 is TGTGCCAGCAGCTTTAGGGGGATTAGTCTTCCCTACGAGCAGTACTTC.

This chain joins TRBV27 and TRBJ2-1; 8 bases are a match to TRBD1. The CDR3 runs 15 residues. Germline CDR1 is MNHEY and CDR2 is SMNVEV (reference sequence). The junction had 5 bases not matched to a gene; V was cut back by 5 bases and J by 2 bases. The DNA for the CDR3 is TGTGCCAGCAGTCGTGGGACAGGTACCTACAATGAGCAGTTCTTC. Translating it yields CASSRGTGTYNEQFF.

The chain employs TRBV25-1 and TRBJ2-3, with TRBD1 matching over 9 bases. Per the germline V gene, CDR1 is MGHDK and CDR2 is SYGVNS. Germline trimming cut 10 bases from V and 6 bases from J; bases unmatched to any gene: 14. CDR3 length: 15 residues. The CDR3 nucleotides read TGTGCCATTAGTCCGGGACAGGGTTTTAGGGATACGCAGTATTTT. This translates into CAISPGQGFRDTQYF.

This rearrangement joins TRBV28 to TRBJ2-7; no firm D call. This CDR3 is built from 16 residues. Per the germline V gene, CDR1 is MDHEN and CDR2 is SYDVKM. V lost 5 bases, J lost 1 base, and 18 bases lay in between. This CDR3 reads CASSPSINIRSYEQYF. The CDR3 region has the DNA TGTGCCAGCAGTCCTTCAATTAACATTAGATCCTACGAGCAGTACTTC.

V usage is TRBV18 and J usage is TRBJ2-7; D may be TRBD1 (5 bases). CDR1 and CDR2 (germline): KGHSH, LQKENI. The CDR3 is made up of 13 amino acids. The germline V and J ends were trimmed by 4 bases and 3 bases, with 10 bases remaining between them. The DNA for the CDR3 is TGTGCCAGCTCACTCCCCGACAGCTACGAGCAGTACTTC. Its protein product is CASSLPDSYEQYF.

The V call is TRBV2, the J call TRBJ1-5; D ambiguous. V lost 2 bases and J lost 4, with 9 bases in between. Germline CDR1 reads SNHLY; CDR2 reads FYNNEI. The length of the CDR3 is 14 residues. The CDR3 protein is CASSESSPNQPQHF. Written as DNA, the CDR3 is TGTGCCAGCAGTGAATCGTCACCAAATCAGCCCCAGCATTTT. The full variable domain, rest sourced from reference TRBV2 and TRBJ1-5, is EPEVTQTPSHQVTQMGQEVILRCVPISNHLYFYWYRQILGQKVEFLVSFYNNEISEKSEIFDDQFSVERPDGSNFTLKIRSTKLEDSAMYFCASSESSPNQPQHFGDGTRLSIL.

The gene calls are TRBV7-6 and TRBJ2-5, with TRBD2 matching 10 bases. Germline V gene data show CDR1 as SGHVS and CDR2 as FNYEAQ. With V trimmed by 5 bases and J by 7 bases, 7 bases remained unmatched. This CDR3 comprises 14 residues. CDR3 in amino acids: CASSLSGGVRTQYF. CDR3 in DNA: TGTGCCAGCAGCCTAAGCGGGGGGGTCCGGACCCAGTACTTC.

J is TRBJ2-7 and V is TRBV4-2; 10 bases align to TRBD1. The CDR3 has 15 amino acids. Germline-derived CDR1 and CDR2 are LGHNA and YNFKEQ. Trimming at V came to 1 base and at J to 2 bases, leaving 2 bases not matched to a gene. The CDR3 bases are TGTGCCAGCAGCCAAGGGACAGGGGGGGCCTACGAGCAGTACTTC. As protein: CASSQGTGGAYEQYF.

The V and J genes are TRBV15 and TRBJ2-3; D is unclear. Germline CDR1 is LNHNV and CDR2 is YYDKDF (reference sequence). Trimming removed 0 bases at V and 0 bases at J, with 10 bases between. This CDR3 spans 16 amino acids. The CDR3 loop is CATSRDLPDSTDTQYF. CDR3 sequence (DNA): TGTGCCACCAGCAGAGATCTTCCGGATAGCACAGATACGCAGTATTTT.

V usage is TRBV5-1 and J usage is TRBJ1-4; 11 bases line up with TRBD1. V lost 4 bases, J lost 7 bases, and 6 bases stayed unmatched. The CDR3 has 15 residues. Germline V gene data show CDR1 as SGHRS and CDR2 as YFSETQ. CDR3 loop: CASSTGTGGGEKLFF. The CDR3 DNA follows: TGCGCCAGCAGCACCGGGACAGGGGGTGGTGAAAAACTGTTTTTT.

The chain uses TRBV6-1 and TRBJ2-5; D might be TRBD2 (6 bases). Trimming cost V 2 bases and J 3 bases, with 16 bases left between them. CDR1 is MNHNS, CDR2 SASEGT, per germline. The CDR3 loop spans 16 amino acids. The CDR3 sequence: CASSESGGAGKETQYF. The CDR3 nucleotides are TGTGCCAGCAGTGAAAGTGGAGGGGCGGGGAAAGAGACCCAGTACTTC.

The genes are TRBV7-2 and TRBJ2-3, with TRBD1 matching 10 bases. Germline CDR1 reads SGHTA; CDR2 reads FQGNSA. CDR3 size: 18 residues. The junction had 8 bases not matched to a gene; V was cut back by 0 bases and J by 2 bases. The chain's CDR3 is CASSLALWDRGFTDTQYF. CDR3 sequence (DNA): TGTGCCAGCAGCTTAGCGCTTTGGGACAGGGGATTCACAGATACGCAGTATTTT.

With regard to this clone: Other DNA sequences in this specimen translate into the identical CDR3. The V call is TRBV18, the J call TRBJ2-6, with 8 bases identical to TRBD1. The V segment lost 3 bases and the J segment 4 bases; nucleotides outside the gene matches: 8. The CDR3 runs 17 residues. Germline assignment: CDR1 KGHSH and CDR2 LQKENI. Written as DNA, the CDR3 is TGTGCCAGCTCACCGCGAGGACAGGGCTCGGGGGCCAACGTCCTGACTTTC. Translation: CASSPRGQGSGANVLTF.

The chain links TRBV9 to TRBJ1-2; 11 nucleotides agree with TRBD1. The germline gives CDR1 SGDLS, CDR2 YYNGEE. The CDR3 loop spans 16 amino acids. The ends lost 2 bases at V and 8 bases at J; junction bases unmatched: 11. The CDR3 region is CASSVDPGQGGRGYTF. In DNA form, the CDR3 reads TGTGCCAGCAGCGTCGACCCGGGACAGGGGGGTCGCGGCTACACCTTC.

The gene calls are TRBV28 and TRBJ1-5; D ambiguous. This CDR3 is 12 amino acids long. CDR1 is MDHEN and CDR2 is SYDVKM in the germline V gene. Trimming cost V 4 bases and J 9 bases, with 10 bases left between them. The CDR3 DNA sequence: TGTGCCAGCAGTTCCGCCGGCAGGCCCCAGCATTTT. It encodes CASSSAGRPQHF.

The gene calls are TRBV7-8 and TRBJ2-7; D perhaps matches TRBD2 (5 bases). Germline CDR1 and CDR2: SGHVS and FQNEAQ. V shed 3 bases and J shed 7 bases, with 10 bases lying between them. The CDR3 length is 12 residues. DNA for the CDR3: TGTGCCAGCAGCTTTAGCAGAGGGGAGCAGTACTTC. Protein sequence: CASSFSRGEQYF.

Remarks on this clone: The sample contains more than one DNA sequence encoding this CDR3. The rearrangement joins TRBV29-1 to TRBJ2-5; 8 bases are a match to TRBD1. The CDR3 loop spans 13 amino acids. Germline CDR1 reads SQVTM; CDR2 reads ANQGSEA. The J segment lost 4 bases and the V segment lost 3 bases, leaving 4 bases of the junction unmatched. The CDR3 region is CSVDDRGLETQYF. CDR3 DNA: TGCAGCGTTGACGACAGGGGATTAGAGACCCAGTACTTC.

The rearrangement uses TRBV2 and TRBJ2-7; 9 bases fit TRBD2. This CDR3 spans 17 amino acids. After removal of 3 bases from V and 3 bases from J, the junction contained 12 bases not matched to a gene. CDR1 and CDR2 (germline): SNHLY, FYNNEI. Here the CDR3 DNA reads TGTGCCAGCAGTGACCCCTTCACCCGCGGGAGGGACTACGAGCAGTACTTC. Amino acid sequence: CASSDPFTRGRDYEQYF.